The source of this T cell receptor beta chain is a study of cytomegalovirus exposure and HLA in healthy donors. Study context: Earlier findings included some 120 million unique TCR beta sequences obtained from 150 million to 200 million T cells. In terms of ancestry, the Caucasian-associated cluster contained about 81% of the 300 to 400 genotyped donors. General study results and limits: Rare sequences made up most TCRs, while some public TCRs were found in many donors. Earlier analysis yielded a pattern in which most TCR beta V segments were productive about 90% or about 30% of the time.

A multiplex PCR was run with 60 Vbeta primers and 13 Jbeta primers. TCRdb keeps only in-frame clones here, not all; method: immunoSEQ multiplex PCR. The table records about 140,000 clones, about 80% of them present only once. A word on this clone: Its antigen is unknown.

CDR3 length: 14 amino acids. The V and J ends lost 3 bases and 9 bases respectively, with 15 bases between them. Germline loops: CDR1 MNHEY, CDR2 SMNVEV (reference sequence). The source of this sequence is a male donor in good health and CMV-seropositive. The chain carries TRBV27 and TRBJ2-1; perhaps TRBD2 as D (6 bases). What was sequenced was PBMCs. The CDR3 bases are TGTGCCAGCAGTTTCTCCCCCGGGGAGGTTGAGCAGTTCTTC. Protein: CASSFSPGEVEQFF.